This T cell receptor (beta chain) stems from a study of STAT5B mutations in CD4+ large granular lymphocyte leukemia. Overall study results and limits: CD4-sorted patient repertoires seemed more clonal than healthy CD4+ repertoires. Higher CD4+ than CD8+ T-LGLL clonality might reflect small sample size. Top patient clones used TRBV06 genes more often: 8/27 versus 2/35 in controls.

Remarks on this clone: Its antigen is still unknown.

This was a survey-level run. TCRdb's copy holds only in-frame clones and misses some; the assay was immunoSEQ multiplex PCR. The sample has 40,000 to 55,000 clones, 84% seen once. This CDR3 comprises 14 residues. Germline CDR1 is SGHTS and CDR2 is YDEGEE. The V segment lost 3 bases and the J segment 2 bases; nucleotides outside the gene matches: 4. The rearrangement uses TRBV5-8 and TRBJ1-1; 7 bases line up with TRBD1. The receptor was isolated from a human donor in good health. Sample: CD4+ T cells from blood buffy coats. The CDR3 spells CASSSGQLNTEAFF. CDR3 DNA sequence: TGTGCCAGCAGCTCGGGACAGCTAAACACTGAAGCTTTCTTT.